This TCR beta chain was retrieved from a study of cytomegalovirus exposure and HLA in healthy donors. Study observations and caveats: It was likely that a cluster of highly shared sequence variants was a sequencing artifact. Some V segments, including TRBV6-2 and TRBV6-3, were excluded as indistinguishable.

As concerns this clone: The target antigen is unknown.

Trimming removed 5 bases from V and 0 bases from J, with 13 bases in between. The length of the CDR3 is 15 residues. The germline CDR1 and CDR2 sequences are MNHEY and SMNVEV (reference sequence). 60 Vbeta and 13 Jbeta primers were used in PCR. Produced via immunoSEQ multiplex PCR; TCRdb's table is partial and in-frame only. The sample includes 110,000 to 150,000 clones. The chain recombines TRBV27 with TRBJ1-1, with D possibly TRBD1 on 6 matching bases. This receptor was identified in a man aged 35 to 55 in good health and CMV-seronegative. Sequencing input: PBMCs. In nucleotides, the CDR3 is TGTGCCAGCAGTCCCCTAGGGGGGGTGAACACTGAAGCTTTCTTT. This codes for CASSPLGGVNTEAFF.